This T cell receptor beta chain was profiled in a study of blood T cells in healthy people across ages (dated by TCRdb to 2013 to 2016). For the study in its entirety: In model experiments, template switching captured roughly one uniquely barcoded TCR beta cDNA molecule for every two T cells. Using deep sequencing normalized with unique cDNA molecular identifiers, the study measured how TCR beta repertoire diversity changes with age. Donors were grouped into four age groups: young (average approximately 15 years), middle-aged (around 39), aged (around 60) and long-lived (just over 80). Donors of different ages were randomly distributed across sequencing lanes to avoid experimental bias. Two additional independent replicas of 1 million unique cDNA reads from the same blood draw were analyzed for two donors (one aged 18 to 30 and one aged 80 or older).

Libraries came from 5' RACE. Sequenced using an Illumina HiSeq 2500. A second PCR of roughly 7 to 12 cycles was performed with a sample-barcoded 5' primer and a J-beta primer mix. A template-switch 5' adaptor carrying 12 random nucleotides introduced a unique molecular identifier onto each TCR beta cDNA molecule. At least 2.5 million CDR3-containing paired-end reads were obtained from each sample. First-strand cDNA was synthesized from all RNA with the Mint cDNA synthesis kit, primed by a TRBC-specific oligonucleotide. After uracil-DNA glycosylase treatment, a first 18-cycle PCR used universal primers M1SS and BC2_uni_R on all cDNA. On the study's bioinformatics: Each sample was normalized by randomly selecting 1 million high-quality reads, each carrying a distinct molecular identifier. Reads with shared molecular identifiers were discarded instead of being binned into consensus sequences. MiTCR, set to a Q25 quality threshold and the strictest error-elimination algorithm, was used for CDR3 identification, clonotype clustering and error correction. A nonparametric unseen species model using Euler transformation provided a lower-bound estimate of total TCR beta diversity. In-frame beta chains were kept once TCRdb had trimmed the public reads at Q25 with fastp and called clones with MiXCR. CDR3 protein sequences are deduplicated, and each keeps its most common genes and DNA. Clone size and V and J calls follow TCRdb, not the original study. The sample table contains about a million distinct CDR3 sequences; only one count was recorded for around two fifths of them. Of the sample, roughly 14% is held by the ten largest clones.

Of note for this clonotype: What antigen it recognizes has not been identified. No quality values exist for individual bases; no much larger clone is one base distant.

The donors were roughly 40 Caucasian individuals from Russia, aged about 6 to 95 years, who were systemically healthy. Each donor gave 9.5 to 10 milliliters of peripheral blood, drawn into EDTA-treated Vacutainer tubes. Ficoll-Paque density-gradient centrifugation was used to isolate PBMCs, with at least 6 million per sample. Trizol reagent was used to extract total RNA from PBMCs, with at least 5 micrograms per sample. Naive CD45RAhigh/CD27high T cell percentages were measured by flow cytometry on a PBMC aliquot from every donor. Broader findings and caveats from the paper: Bulk unsorted PBMC profiling prevented conclusive comparison of naive and antigen-experienced compartments. Estimates of total diversity based on one million sequenced T cells were regarded as lower bounds and as underestimates. As age increased, observed TCR beta diversity per million T cells dropped in a roughly linear way, and a significant reduction was already evident by age about 40. The long-lived group showed more naive CD4+ T cells, fewer expanded clones and increased TCR diversity than the aged group, suggesting age selection. The percentage of naive T cells measured by flow cytometry correlated strongly with observed TCR beta diversity. Because the CMV infection status of the donors was unknown, age-related changes in expanded clonotypes may potentially have been confounded.

This receptor was identified in a man aged 18 to 29 in good health. The source material was blood.

The bases are TGTGCCAGCAGTTACCTCCCGGGTACTAGCACAGATACGCAGTATTTT. This yields the protein CASSYLPGTSTDTQYF. The receptor chain draws on TRBV6-2 or TRBV6-3 and TRBJ2-3, with the D gene call left open. CDR3 length: 16 amino acids, cysteine to phenylalanine. Only the CDR3 part of the read is kept: 48 bases, read in frame from the first base. Trimming removed 2 bases from V and 0 bases from J, leaving 12 bases between the germline ends. For CDR1 and CDR2, the germline V gene lists MNHEY and SVGEGT.